Listed below are T cell receptor beta chains from one sample, sequenced in a study of blood T cell repertoires in COVID-19. The repertoire was sequenced with immunoSEQ multiplex PCR; TCRdb's copy has only in-frame clones and lacks some. The sample carries approximately 300,000 clones, 85% recorded once. The sample was PBMCs or T cells enriched from blood (not recorded which). The receptors derive from a woman in her 30s who had been exposed to COVID-19. Each CDR3 is given with its conserved first and last residue. D genes are given only for firm matches. Clone size, where shown, is once, few, many, or a class for clones that have expanded.

CDR3 length	D gene	V gene	J gene	clone size	CDR3 DNA	CDR3 protein
13	NA	TRBV2	TRBJ1-2	NA	TGTGCCAGCAGTGAGAGGGAAACCTATGGCTACACCTTC	CASSERETYGYTF
14	NA	TRBV10-2	TRBJ2-7	NA	TGCGCCAGCAGCACCACTACGACCCGGGACGAGCAGTACTTC	CASSTTTTRDEQYF
13	NA	TRBV30	TRBJ1-5	NA	TGTGCCTGGAGTCGGGAGGAACATCAGCCCCAGCATTTT	CAWSREEHQPQHF
14	TRBD1	TRBV3-1/TRBV3-2	TRBJ1-1	NA	TGTGCCAGCAGCCCAGGGGGCAGGAACACTGAAGCTTTCTTT	CASSPGGRNTEAFF
14	NA	TRBV5-6	TRBJ1-2	NA	TGTGCCAGCAGCAGTAGGCGGGGAGGGGAAGGCTACACCTTC	CASSSRRGGEGYTF
14	TRBD1	TRBV5-6	TRBJ1-6	NA	TGTGCCAGCAGCCAACAGGGGGATAATTCACCCCTCCACTTT	CASSQQGDNSPLHF
14	NA	TRBV19	TRBJ1-6	once	TGTGCCAGTACCATGGGCGTCTTAGGTTCACCCCTCCACTTT	CASTMGVLGSPLHF
15	TRBD1	TRBV19	TRBJ2-7	few	TGTGCCAGTACCATAGGGACAGGATCCTCCTACGAGCAGTACTTC	CASTIGTGSSYEQYF
13	NA	TRBV7-9	TRBJ1-1	NA	TGTGCCAGCAGCCCTCTGGCCGGGACTGAAGCTTTCTTT	CASSPLAGTEAFF
16	NA	TRBV7-9	TRBJ2-2	NA	TGTGCCAGCAGCCTCGGAACAGTACCCAACACCGGGGAGCTGTTTTTT	CASSLGTVPNTGELFF
13	TRBD1	TRBV23-1	TRBJ1-2	NA	TGCGCCAGCAGTCAAGCGACAGGGAGGGGCTACACCTTC	CASSQATGRGYTF
14	TRBD1	TRBV3-1/TRBV3-2	TRBJ2-5	NA	TGTGCCAGCAGCCAAATGGGACAGGGGATGACCCAGTACTTC	CASSQMGQGMTQYF
15	TRBD2	TRBV6-5	TRBJ2-1	NA	TGTGCCAGCAGTTATGGGGGACTAGCATCCGATGAGCAGTTCTTC	CASSYGGLASDEQFF
15	NA	TRBV6-5	TRBJ2-5	NA	TGTGCCAGCAGTCTCGGACAGCAGTCCTGGGAGACCCAGTACTTC	CASSLGQQSWETQYF
10	NA	TRBV20-1	TRBJ2-1	NA	TGCAGTGTAGGGGGCAATGAGCAGTTCTTC	CSVGGNEQFF
17	TRBD1	TRBV7-9	TRBJ1-4	NA	TGTGCCAGCAGCATTTGGACAGGCGACGCTGTTAATGAAAAACTGTTTTTT	CASSIWTGDAVNEKLFF
13	NA	TRBV6-6	TRBJ2-5	NA	TGTGCCAGTAGAGGACAGTCTAAAGAGACCCAGTACTTC	CASRGQSKETQYF
13	NA	TRBV6-5	TRBJ2-7	NA	TGTGCCAGCAGGTCACAGGGTTTCTACGAGCAGTACTTC	CASRSQGFYEQYF
13	NA	TRBV4-3	TRBJ1-1	NA	TGCGCCACGGACCGAAGGGGGAACACTGAAGCTTTCTTT	CATDRRGNTEAFF
14	NA	TRBV6-5	TRBJ1-5	once	TGTGCCAGCAGGCGGGGTGAGCGCAATCAGCCCCAGCATTTT	CASRRGERNQPQHF
14	TRBD1	TRBV19	TRBJ2-1	few	TGTGCCAGTAGTATAGGGGACAGGGGGCAGGGGCAGTTCTTC	CASSIGDRGQGQFF
18	NA	TRBV11-3	TRBJ1-5	NA	TGTGCCAGCAGCTTAAGGGCCCAGACAGAACATAGCAATCAGCCCCAGCATTTT	CASSLRAQTEHSNQPQHF
14	NA	TRBV5-1	TRBJ2-5	NA	TGCGCCAGCAGCTTGAGTTCAGGGGAAGAGACCCAGTACTTC	CASSLSSGEETQYF
12	TRBD1	TRBV7-9	TRBJ1-1	NA	TGTGCCAGCAGGACAGGGGGCGATGAAGCTTTCTTT	CASRTGGDEAFF
12	NA	TRBV7-9	TRBJ1-1	NA	TGTGCCAGCAGCTTAGTGGGGCTAGAAGCTTTCTTT	CASSLVGLEAFF
13	NA	TRBV6-2/TRBV6-3	TRBJ1-2	few	TGTGCCAGCAGTTACAGTCAGGGGCGAGGCTACACCTTC	CASSYSQGRGYTF
14	NA	TRBV27	TRBJ1-2	NA	TGTGCCAGCAGTTTAGCTGACAGTCACTATGGCTACACCTTC	CASSLADSHYGYTF
13	NA	TRBV2	TRBJ1-1	once	TGTGCCAGCAGGAGAGCCGAGGGTGCGGAAGCTTTCTTT	CASRRAEGAEAFF
14	TRBD1	TRBV5-1	TRBJ1-6	NA	TGCGCCAGCAGTCCCCAGGGGGCTAATTCACCCCTCCACTTT	CASSPQGANSPLHF
15	TRBD2	TRBV5-1	TRBJ2-7	medium-sized	TGCGCCAGCAGCAGTGGGACTAGCGGGGGGGCCGAGCAGTACTTC	CASSSGTSGGAEQYF
15	NA	TRBV28	TRBJ1-6	NA	TGTGCCAGCAGCTACACGCGGGCCCGTAACTCACCCCTCCACTTT	CASSYTRARNSPLHF
13	TRBD2	TRBV19	TRBJ2-3	NA	TGTGCCAGTAGTACTAGCGGGGCAGATACGCAGTATTTT	CASSTSGADTQYF
15	NA	TRBV18	TRBJ1-3	NA	TGTGCCAGCTTCACCACGGGGAACTCTGGAAACACCATATATTTT	CASFTTGNSGNTIYF
12	NA	TRBV28	TRBJ1-2	NA	TGTGCCAGCAGTTTCACTAACTATGGCTACACCTTC	CASSFTNYGYTF
16	TRBD2	TRBV18	TRBJ2-7	NA	TGTGCCAGCTCACCACCGACTAGCGGGAGGGCCCGGGAGCAGTACTTC	CASSPPTSGRAREQYF
15	TRBD1	TRBV28	TRBJ1-2	once	TGTGCCAGCAGTTTCTTGGGACAGGGTGCGGGGGGCTACACCTTC	CASSFLGQGAGGYTF
14	NA	TRBV4-1	TRBJ2-2	NA	TGCGCCAGCAGCCTAGCGGTTAACACCGGGGAGCTGTTTTTT	CASSLAVNTGELFF
15	TRBD1	TRBV6-5	TRBJ2-7	NA	TGTGCCAGCAGGGATCCGGGACAGTATCCCTACGAGCAGTACTTC	CASRDPGQYPYEQYF
14	NA	TRBV14	TRBJ1-2	many	TGTGCCAGCAGCCAAGAACTCAGGGAAGGAGGCTACACCTTC	CASSQELREGGYTF
14	TRBD1	TRBV5-1	TRBJ1-4	NA	TGCGCCAGCAGGTCCGGTACAGGGGGTGAAAAACTGTTTTTT	CASRSGTGGEKLFF
17	TRBD1	TRBV5-1	TRBJ1-1	NA	TGCGCCAGCAGCTTATCGACAGGGGGGGTGGTGAACACTGAAGCTTTCTTT	CASSLSTGGVVNTEAFF
19	NA	TRBV4-1	TRBJ2-3	NA	TGCGCCAGCAGCCAAGATCGGGCCGGTGGGGCCGTTACCCAAAATACGCAGTATTTT	CASSQDRAGGAVTQNTQYF
13	NA	TRBV11-3	TRBJ1-5	NA	TGTGCCAGCAGCTTCCCCGAAGCCCAGCCCCAGCATTTT	CASSFPEAQPQHF
17	TRBD2	TRBV19	TRBJ2-1	NA	TGTGCCAGTAGTATGGCTAGCGGGGGATTTTGGGTCGATGAGCAGTTCTTC	CASSMASGGFWVDEQFF
16	NA	TRBV15	TRBJ1-5	NA	TGTGCCACCAGCAGAGATGCAGGACAGCCAAATCAGCCCCAGCATTTT	CATSRDAGQPNQPQHF
13	NA	TRBV27	TRBJ1-5	once	TGTGCCAGCAGTCCCCAGGGGAATCAGCCCCAGCATTTT	CASSPQGNQPQHF
14	NA	TRBV5-4	TRBJ1-1	NA	TGTGCCAGCAGCACATCAGCGAAGAGCACTGAAGCTTTCTTT	CASSTSAKSTEAFF
14	NA	TRBV6-5	TRBJ1-3	NA	TGTGCCAGCAGTCTATACAGTACGGGAAACACCATATATTTT	CASSLYSTGNTIYF
15	TRBD2	TRBV10-2	TRBJ2-7	NA	TGCGCCAGCAGTGCCCACGACGGGGGGTCCCTCGAGCAGTACTTC	CASSAHDGGSLEQYF
14	NA	TRBV5-1	TRBJ1-1	NA	TGCGCCAGCAGCTTGGAGGGAGGAGACACTGAAGCTTTCTTT	CASSLEGGDTEAFF
17	TRBD2	TRBV5-4	TRBJ2-2	NA	TGTGCCAGCAGCCCTAGCGGGGGGGCAATTCAAGACGGGGAGCTGTTTTTT	CASSPSGGAIQDGELFF
16	TRBD2	TRBV10-1	TRBJ2-3	NA	TGCGCCAGCAGCGATCTAGGACTAGCTGGCACAGATACGCAGTATTTT	CASSDLGLAGTDTQYF
16	TRBD2	TRBV5-1	TRBJ2-3	NA	TGCGCCAGCAGTCGTACCCCTAGCGGGAGCACAGATACGCAGTATTTT	CASSRTPSGSTDTQYF
12	NA	TRBV28	TRBJ1-2	NA	TGTGCCAGCAGTTTGAAGGGGTATGGCTACACCTTC	CASSLKGYGYTF
15	NA	TRBV19	TRBJ2-2	NA	TGTGCCAGTAGTATCCAGGGAGGGAACACCGGGGAGCTGTTTTTT	CASSIQGGNTGELFF
17	TRBD1	TRBV4-1	TRBJ1-6	once	TGCGCCAGCAGCCAAGCCCCCAGGACAGGGAGAACCTCACCCCTCCACTTT	CASSQAPRTGRTSPLHF
15	NA	TRBV7-9	TRBJ1-6	NA	TGTGCCAGCAGCCCGACGCAGGGTACTACTTCACCCCTCCACTTT	CASSPTQGTTSPLHF
13	NA	TRBV28	TRBJ1-2	NA	TGTGCCAGCGTTTCAGGGGAGAACTATGGCTACACCTTC	CASVSGENYGYTF
19	TRBD1	TRBV7-8	TRBJ1-5	NA	TGTGCCAGCAGCCCCAGGCGAGCAGGACAGGGTTATAGCAATCAGCCCCAGCATTTT	CASSPRRAGQGYSNQPQHF
14	TRBD1	TRBV6-2/TRBV6-3	TRBJ2-3	once	TGTGCCAGCAGTTCGGGACAGGCGTCAGATACGCAGTATTTT	CASSSGQASDTQYF